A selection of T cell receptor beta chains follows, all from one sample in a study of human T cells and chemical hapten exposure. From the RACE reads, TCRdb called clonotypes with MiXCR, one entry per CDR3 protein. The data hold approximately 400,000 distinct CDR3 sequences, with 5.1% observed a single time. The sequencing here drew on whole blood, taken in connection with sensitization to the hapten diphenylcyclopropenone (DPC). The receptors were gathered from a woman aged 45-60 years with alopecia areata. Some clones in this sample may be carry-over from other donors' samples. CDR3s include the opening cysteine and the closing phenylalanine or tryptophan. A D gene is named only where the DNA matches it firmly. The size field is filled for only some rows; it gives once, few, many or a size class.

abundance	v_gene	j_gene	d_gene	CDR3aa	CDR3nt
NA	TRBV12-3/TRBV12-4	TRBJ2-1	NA	CASSYGERYNEQFF	TGTGCCAGCAGTTATGGGGAGCGGTACAATGAGCAGTTCTTC
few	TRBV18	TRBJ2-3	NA	CASSSMGATTDTQYF	TGTGCCAGCTCATCCATGGGGGCGACCACAGATACGCAGTATTTT
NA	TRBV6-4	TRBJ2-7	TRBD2	CASTPRTSGRKSREQYF	TGTGCCAGCACCCCGAGAACTAGCGGGAGGAAGTCGCGGGAGCAGTACTTC
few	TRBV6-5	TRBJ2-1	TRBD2	CASSYFGGVLSSYNEQFF	TGTGCCAGCAGTTATTTCGGGGGGGTTCTAAGCTCCTACAATGAGCAGTTCTTC
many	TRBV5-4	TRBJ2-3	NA	CASSLNRASSTDTQYF	TGTGCCAGCAGCTTGAACAGGGCATCAAGCACAGATACGCAGTATTTT
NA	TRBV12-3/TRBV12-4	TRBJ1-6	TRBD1	CASSFGTGRSPLHF	TGTGCCAGCAGTTTTGGGACAGGGCGATCACCCCTCCACTTT
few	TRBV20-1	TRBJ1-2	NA	CSPGGGPVYGYTF	TGCAGTCCCGGGGGGGGTCCAGTCTATGGCTACACCTTC
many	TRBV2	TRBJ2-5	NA	CASSDFGWGLPGRETQYF	TGTGCCAGCAGTGACTTTGGCTGGGGGCTCCCGGGTCGGGAGACCCAGTACTTC
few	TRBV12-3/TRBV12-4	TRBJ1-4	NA	CASSLGQSRGKLFF	TGTGCCAGCAGTTTAGGGCAGTCCAGGGGAAAACTGTTTTTT
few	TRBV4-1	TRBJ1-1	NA	CASTLAPGQWTEAFF	TGCGCCAGCACCCTGGCACCCGGACAGTGGACTGAAGCTTTCTTT
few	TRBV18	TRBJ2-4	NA	CASSQVPKGRNIQYF	TGTGCCAGCTCCCAGGTTCCCAAGGGGAGAAACATTCAGTACTTC
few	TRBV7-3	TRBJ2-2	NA	CASSRGPGTTNTGELFF	TGTGCCAGCAGCCGGGGGCCCGGGACGACAAACACCGGGGAGCTGTTTTTT
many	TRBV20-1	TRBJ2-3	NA	CSARDRKVGTDTQYF	TGCAGTGCTAGAGATCGGAAGGTGGGGACAGATACGCAGTATTTT
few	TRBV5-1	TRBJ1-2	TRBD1	CASSLEGAPGVVGYTF	TGCGCCAGCAGCTTGGAGGGGGCCCCGGGCGTTGTTGGCTACACCTTC
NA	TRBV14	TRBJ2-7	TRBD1	CASRPSGTGEEQYF	TGTGCCAGCAGACCTTCCGGGACAGGGGAGGAGCAGTACTTC
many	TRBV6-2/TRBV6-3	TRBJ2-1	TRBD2	CASSYGIAGKNEQFF	TGTGCCAGCAGTTACGGAATAGCGGGAAAAAATGAGCAGTTCTTC
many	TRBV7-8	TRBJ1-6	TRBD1	CASSRQGLGPLHF	TGTGCCAGCAGCCGACAGGGCCTGGGACCCCTCCACTTT
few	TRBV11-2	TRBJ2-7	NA	CASSLDTVAEQYF	TGTGCCAGCAGCTTAGACACGGTCGCGGAGCAGTACTTC
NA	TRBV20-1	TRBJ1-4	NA	CSARGGYNEKLFF	TGCAGTGCTAGGGGTGGCTATAATGAAAAACTGTTTTTT
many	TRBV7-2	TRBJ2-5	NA	CASSIGGQETQYF	TGTGCCAGCAGCATCGGGGGACAAGAGACCCAGTACTTC
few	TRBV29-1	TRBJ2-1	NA	CSVLIFNEQFF	TGCAGCGTTCTCATCTTCAATGAGCAGTTCTTC
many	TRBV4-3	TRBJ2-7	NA	CASSLQHEQYF	TGCGCCAGCAGCCTCCAGCACGAGCAGTACTTC
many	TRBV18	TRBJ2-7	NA	CASSQNDPKGEQYF	TGTGCCAGCTCACAGAATGACCCGAAGGGCGAGCAGTACTTC
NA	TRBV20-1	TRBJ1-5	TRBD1	CSATITGGGQPQHF	TGCAGTGCTACCATTACAGGGGGGGGTCAGCCCCAGCATTTT
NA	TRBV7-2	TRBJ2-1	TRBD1	CASNSQGGYNEQFF	TGTGCCAGCAACTCACAGGGGGGCTACAATGAGCAGTTCTTC
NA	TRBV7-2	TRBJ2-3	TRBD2	CASSYGPSGSTDTQYF	TGTGCCAGCAGCTATGGGCCTAGCGGAAGCACAGATACGCAGTATTTT
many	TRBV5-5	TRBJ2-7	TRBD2	CASSLPLAGGDEQYF	TGTGCCAGCAGCTTGCCACTAGCGGGAGGGGACGAGCAGTACTTC
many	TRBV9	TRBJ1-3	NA	CASSVLAGAGNTIYF	TGTGCCAGCAGCGTACTAGCAGGCGCTGGAAACACCATATATTTT
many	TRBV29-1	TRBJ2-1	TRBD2	CSADVSGRAGEQFF	TGCAGCGCTGACGTTAGCGGGAGGGCAGGAGAGCAGTTCTTC
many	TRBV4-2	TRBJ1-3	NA	CASSQDLLVAGNTIYF	TGTGCCAGCAGCCAAGATCTTCTGGTCGCCGGAAACACCATATATTTT
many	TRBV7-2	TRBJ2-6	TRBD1	CASSLTGGLSGANVLTF	TGTGCCAGCAGCTTAACAGGGGGTTTGTCTGGGGCCAACGTCCTGACTTTC
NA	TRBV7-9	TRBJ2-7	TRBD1	CASSLGLGTGGIEQYF	TGTGCCAGCAGCTTAGGTCTTGGGACAGGGGGCATCGAGCAGTACTTC
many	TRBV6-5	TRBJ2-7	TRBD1	CASSYTAQQGYEQYF	TGTGCCAGCAGTTACACGGCGCAACAGGGGTACGAGCAGTACTTC
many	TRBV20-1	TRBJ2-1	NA	CSAGLSSYNEQFF	TGCAGTGCTGGATTGAGCTCCTACAATGAGCAGTTCTTC
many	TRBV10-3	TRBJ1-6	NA	CAISVGNRANSPLHF	TGTGCCATCAGTGTAGGTAACAGAGCTAATTCACCCCTCCACTTT
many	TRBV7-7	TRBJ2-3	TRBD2	CASSPGRSSDTQYF	TGTGCCAGCAGCCCCGGGAGGTCTTCAGATACGCAGTATTTT
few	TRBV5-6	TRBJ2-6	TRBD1	CASSWTGAASSGANVLTF	TGTGCCAGCAGCTGGACAGGGGCCGCTAGCTCTGGGGCCAACGTCCTGACTTTC
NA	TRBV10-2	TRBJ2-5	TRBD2	CASTLAAQETQYF	TGCGCCAGTACCCTAGCGGCCCAAGAGACCCAGTACTTC
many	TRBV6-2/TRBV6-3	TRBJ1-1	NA	CASTLRTEAFF	TGTGCCAGCACCCTTAGAACTGAAGCTTTCTTT
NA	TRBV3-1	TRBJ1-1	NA	CASSPDLRNTEAFF	TGTGCCAGCAGCCCCGACCTCCGGAACACTGAAGCTTTCTTT
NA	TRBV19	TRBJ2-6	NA	CACGKGSGANVLTF	TGTGCCTGCGGTAAGGGGTCGGGGGCCAACGTCCTGACTTTC
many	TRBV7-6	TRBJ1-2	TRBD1	CASSFAWDRGLTNGYTF	TGTGCCAGCAGCTTTGCCTGGGACAGGGGATTGACTAATGGCTACACCTTC
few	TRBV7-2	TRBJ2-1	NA	CASSLGLVEYNEQFF	TGTGCCAGCAGCCTGGGACTGGTTGAATACAATGAGCAGTTCTTC
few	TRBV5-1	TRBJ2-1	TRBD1	CASSLDLGQGYNEQFF	TGCGCCAGCAGCTTGGACCTGGGACAGGGCTACAATGAGCAGTTCTTC
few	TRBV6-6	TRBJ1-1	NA	CASSPPGQISEAFF	TGTGCCAGCAGTCCTCCTGGACAGATCTCTGAAGCTTTCTTT
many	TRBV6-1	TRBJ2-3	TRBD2	CASSGLAGFPDTQYF	TGTGCCAGCAGCGGACTAGCGGGATTCCCAGATACGCAGTATTTT
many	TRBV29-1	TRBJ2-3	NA	CSAQPSTDTQYF	TGCAGCGCCCAACCCAGCACAGATACGCAGTATTTT
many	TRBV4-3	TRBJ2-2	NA	CASSQVPGANTGELFF	TGCGCCAGCAGCCAAGTGCCGGGGGCGAACACCGGGGAGCTGTTTTTT
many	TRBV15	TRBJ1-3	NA	CATSRDGFGISGNTIYF	TGTGCCACCAGCAGAGATGGTTTCGGGATCTCTGGAAACACCATATATTTT
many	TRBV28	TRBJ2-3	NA	CASTSKGFTDTQYF	TGTGCCAGCACGTCGAAGGGTTTCACAGATACGCAGTATTTT